The sample holds a few counts of the clone carrying this T cell receptor beta chain. Via MiXCR, TCRdb re-called the 5' RACE reads, giving one row per CDR3 protein. The repertoire includes 250,000 to 350,000 distinct CDR3 sequences, approximately 16% of them detected once, and roughly 22% sits in the top ten. Germline V gene data show CDR1 as DFQATT and CDR2 as SNEGSKA (reference sequence). Deletions cut 0 bases from V and 0 bases from J, with 12 bases between. The CDR3 sequence is 16 residues long. This sample was taken from a study of T-cell memory formation after mild COVID-19. The wider study: TCR clusters showed largely donor specificity.

This chain joins TRBV20-1 and TRBJ1-5; the D gene is possibly TRBD1 (6 bases). This sequence originates from a man in his late teens or twenties who had mild COVID-19 (a few samples of this study predate the infection). Cell type and time point are not known. Sequencing used PBMCs or a T cell subset sorted from them (not recorded which). In nucleotides, the CDR3 is TGCAGTGCTAGAGAGGGGGCCGCAAATAGCAATCAGCCCCAGCATTTT. Protein: CSAREGAANSNQPQHF.